A single sample is the source of the 20 T cell receptor beta chains below, sequenced in a study of blood T cell repertoires in COVID-19. Some clones are missing from TCRdb's copy, which holds only in-frame ones; the method was immunoSEQ multiplex PCR. The sample has 140,000 to 150,000 clones; around 89% are singletons. Input material: peripheral blood. These receptors all come from a man aged 55 to 70 with active or convalescent COVID-19.

The V and J genes are TRBV18 and TRBJ1-1; 9 positions match TRBD1. Germline CDR1 reads KGHSH; CDR2 reads LQKENI. The CDR3 is made up of 16 amino acids. V gave up 3 bases and J gave up 4 bases; unmatched junction bases: 9. CDR3 protein: CASSPDQQGAATEAFF. The CDR3 DNA is TGTGCCAGCTCACCCGACCAACAGGGGGCGGCCACTGAAGCTTTCTTT.

V and J are TRBV3-1 (or the pseudogene TRBV3-2) and TRBJ1-1; D not resolved. V shed 0 bases and J shed 11 bases, with 22 bases lying between them. Germline CDR1 and CDR2: LGHDT and YNNKEL (reference sequence). The CDR3 length is 16 residues. Here the CDR3 reads CASSQDSVRRAGGAFF. The CDR3 coding sequence is TGTGCCAGCAGCCAAGATTCGGTCAGGAGGGCCGGCGGGGCTTTCTTT.

The count of this clone is one. The genes are TRBV29-1 and TRBJ2-4; D unclear. There are 11 residues in the CDR3. Germline-derived CDR1 and CDR2 are SQVTM and ANQGSEA. The V end was cut by 4 bases, the J end by 6 bases, with 7 bases between. DNA of the CDR3: TGCAGCGTTGCCCTACCAAACATTCAGTACTTC. Its protein product is CSVALPNIQYF.

The V and J genes are TRBV19 and TRBJ2-1; TRBD2 might be the D (6 bases). Germline values: CDR1 LNHDA, CDR2 SQIVND (reference sequence). Trimming took off 6 bases at V and 2 bases at J, with 11 bases between the two ends. This CDR3 region has 14 residues. CDR3 nucleotides: TGTGCCAGTAGGGAACTAGCTACCTACAATGAGCAGTTCTTC. Its translation is CASRELATYNEQFF.

The chain employs TRBV21-1 and TRBJ1-5. TRBV21-1 is a pseudogene. CDR3 length: 20 residues. CDR3 in DNA: TGTGCCAGCAGCAAAGGGGCGGCGAGCCCACTAGACTGTAGCAATCAGCCCCAGCATTTT. It specifies CASSKGAASPLDCSNQPQHF.

The rearrangement uses TRBV4-3 and TRBJ2-7; 8 nucleotides line up with TRBD1. J lost 1 base, V lost 0 bases, and 8 bases had no gene match. Germline CDR1 and CDR2: LGHNA and YSLEER. The CDR3 extends over 17 amino acids. CDR3 sequence: CASSQDASGTGSYEQYF. In nucleotides, the CDR3 is TGCGCCAGCAGCCAAGATGCCTCCGGGACAGGTTCCTACGAGCAGTACTTC.

The chain joins TRBV19 to TRBJ2-2; 7 nucleotides align to TRBD2. The germline V gene encodes CDR1 LNHDA and CDR2 SQIVND (reference sequence). The junction had 18 bases not matched to a gene; V was cut back by 5 bases and J by 6 bases. This CDR3 comprises 18 residues. CDR3 in amino acids: CASSDASPGGGRAGELFF. The CDR3 nucleotides read TGTGCCAGTAGTGACGCTAGCCCGGGAGGTGGTAGGGCCGGGGAGCTGTTTTTT.

This clone showed up just a few times. The chain carries TRBV7-8 and TRBJ2-7; 7 bases match TRBD1. The CDR3 totals 15 residues. Germline CDR1 and CDR2: SGHVS and FQNEAQ. V was pared by 5 bases and J by 2 bases, with 9 bases of the junction left unmatched. The CDR3 spells CASSTLGTEPYEQYF. As DNA, the CDR3 is TGTGCCAGCAGCACCCTTGGGACAGAACCCTACGAGCAGTACTTC. The variable domain in full, completed from reference TRBV7-8 and TRBJ2-7, reads GAGVSQSPRYKVAKRGQDVALRCDPISGHVSLFWYQQALGQGPEFLTYFQNEAQLDKSGLPSDRFFAERPEGSVSTLKIQRTQQEDSAVYLCASSTLGTEPYEQYFGPGTRLTVT.

This chain joins TRBV15 and TRBJ2-7, with D possibly TRBD2 on 6 matching bases. The CDR3 has 15 amino acids. CDR1 is LNHNV and CDR2 is YYDKDF in the germline V gene (reference sequence). The V and J ends lost 5 bases and 1 base respectively, with 15 bases between them. The CDR3 DNA follows: TGTGCCACCAGCTTTTACAAGGGACTTTCCTACGAGCAGTACTTC. Translated: CATSFYKGLSYEQYF.

The V gene is TRBV9, the J gene TRBJ2-7, with TRBD1 as a possible D gene (6 bases). From germline, CDR1 is SGDLS and CDR2 YYNGEE. This CDR3 spans 14 amino acids. The V gene lost 0 bases and the J gene lost 6 bases, with 13 bases spanning the gap. The CDR3 spells CASSVASQGSEQYF. CDR3 in DNA: TGTGCCAGCAGCGTAGCTAGTCAGGGGTCCGAGCAGTACTTC.

This rearrangement joins TRBV6-2 or TRBV6-3 to TRBJ1-2, with D perhaps matching TRBD1 (6 bases). V was trimmed by 5 bases and J by 5 bases, leaving 9 bases between them. The CDR3 length is 12 residues. In germline, CDR1 is MNHEY, CDR2 SVGEGT. The DNA of the CDR3 is TGTGCCAGCAGTACTACAGGGTATGGCTACACCTTC. Protein sequence: CASSTTGYGYTF.

The sample holds a few counts of this clone. V is TRBV28 and J is TRBJ1-4; the D gene is possibly TRBD1 (5 bases). In germline, CDR1 is MDHEN, CDR2 SYDVKM. The CDR3 spans 14 residues. V shed 6 bases and J shed 7 bases, with 15 bases lying between them. The CDR3 region is CASSYRLVPEKLFF. The CDR3 region has the DNA TGTGCCAGCAGCTACAGGTTAGTCCCTGAAAAACTGTTTTTT.

This chain connects TRBV7-9 to TRBJ1-2, with D uncertain. From germline, CDR1 is SEHNR and CDR2 FQNEAQ (reference sequence). CDR3 length: 15 amino acids. With 1 base removed from V and 3 bases from J, the gap between germline ends came to 12 bases. As DNA, the CDR3 is TGTGCCAGCAGCTTAGAAGGAGGGCGGGACTATGGCTACACCTTC. It specifies CASSLEGGRDYGYTF.

The chain links TRBV6-5 to TRBJ1-5, with D possibly being TRBD1 (5 bases). V was clipped by 7 bases and J by 3 bases, with 10 bases between them. This CDR3 has 13 amino acids. Germline-derived CDR1 and CDR2 are MNHEY and SVGAGI. DNA for the CDR3: TGTGCCAGCACCCGGGACTCCAATCAGCCCCAGCATTTT. It translates to CASTRDSNQPQHF.

The chain employs TRBV28 and TRBJ1-4; D perhaps matches TRBD1 (5 bases). V was cut by 6 bases and J by 8 bases, with 16 bases left in between. Looked up from germline, CDR1 is MDHEN and CDR2 is SYDVKM. The CDR3 spans 14 residues. The CDR3, as DNA: TGTGCCAGCAGGTCGGGGGTGGGGAACGAAAAACTGTTTTTT. Translating gives CASRSGVGNEKLFF.

The chain links TRBV28 to TRBJ2-2, with 8 bases lining up with TRBD1. With 6 bases clipped from V and 0 bases from J, the junction kept 3 bases outside the gene matches. Germline V CDR1 and CDR2: MDHEN, SYDVKM. The CDR3 runs 15 residues. The CDR3 loop is CASRTGATNTGELFF. The CDR3 DNA reads as TGTGCCAGCAGGACAGGGGCTACGAACACCGGGGAGCTGTTTTTT. The complete variable domain, with remaining parts taken from reference TRBV28 and TRBJ2-2, reads DVKVTQSSRYLVKRTGEKVFLECVQDMDHENMFWYRQDPGLGLRLIYFSYDVKMKEKGDIPEGYSVSREKKERFSLILESASTNQTSMYLCASRTGATNTGELFFGEGSRLTVL.

The chain carries TRBV19 and TRBJ2-7; tentative D call: TRBD2 (6 bases). Germline loops: CDR1 LNHDA, CDR2 SQIVND (reference sequence). V shed 5 bases and J shed 3 bases, with 14 bases lying between them. CDR3 length: 14 residues. The CDR3 region is CASSPVGGYYEQYF. DNA for the CDR3: TGTGCCAGTAGTCCAGTCGGGGGATACTACGAGCAGTACTTC.

V and J are TRBV5-1 and TRBJ2-2; 12 bases align to TRBD2. There are 15 residues in the CDR3. Germline V gene data show CDR1 as SGHRS and CDR2 as YFSETQ. Trimming took 4 bases from V and 6 from J; bases not matched to a gene: 4. CDR3 protein: CASSPLAGGAGELFF. CDR3 sequence (DNA): TGCGCCAGCAGCCCACTAGCGGGGGGTGCCGGGGAGCTGTTTTTT.

The chain combines TRBV3-1 (or the pseudogene TRBV3-2) with TRBJ2-5; D unclear. This CDR3 has 15 residues. V lost 4 bases, J lost 2 bases, and 14 bases lay in between. Germline CDR1 is LGHDT and CDR2 is YNNKEL (reference sequence). The CDR3 reads CASSPYTRGQETQYF. CDR3 coding DNA: TGTGCCAGCAGCCCGTACACGAGAGGACAAGAGACCCAGTACTTC.

The chain recombines TRBV28 with TRBJ1-2; the D is unclear. Germline V gives CDR1 MDHEN, CDR2 SYDVKM. V was shortened by 11 bases and J by 3 bases, with 7 bases between the two germline ends. CDR3 size: 10 residues. Here the CDR3 DNA reads TGTGCCGTTCGAGACTATGGCTACACCTTC. Its translation is CAVRDYGYTF.